This entry features one TCR beta chain sequence. No cognate antigen has been identified for it. Base qualities were left out, and no much larger clone turns up one base away. Trimming removed 1 base from V and 5 bases from J; the gene matches leave 3 bases unexplained. The CDR3 numbers 14 residues from cysteine through phenylalanine. Of all the DNA, just the CDR3 is kept, 42 bases in frame from base 1. For CDR1 and CDR2, the germline V gene (reference sequence) lists LNHNV and YYDKDF. The immunoSEQ Assay, a bias-controlled multiplex PCR, was used to amplify TCRbeta CDR3 regions from genomic DNA. Regarding the original processing steps: Within the assay, amplification of reference gene primers was used to estimate how many nucleated cells each sample contained. To quantify the absolute abundance of each unique TCRbeta CDR3 rearrangement, sequence reads were collapsed and filtered. For each sample, productive Simpson clonality was calculated as the square root of Simpson's diversity index over productive rearrangements. TCRdb took this table from immuneACCESS and kept in-frame rearrangements with V and J called. Such tables lack part of the clones; where checked against another copy, unresolved V genes explain under half of the gap, and the rest is unexplained. V, J and clone size are those of that table, while D and trimming were read from the DNA. The sample data list 90,000 to 150,000 clones, and 77% of these were observed just once. The top ten clones comprise 7.9% of the sample.

This sample is part of a study of blood T cell repertoires in COVID-19 (dated by TCRdb to about 2020). With regard to the full study: Samples from collaborators originated in the United States, Italy and Spain and spanned both the acute and convalescent phases of COVID-19. Where available, HLA class I and class II types were taken from metadata supplied by the sample provider and were not determined by assay-based typing. The sample metadata nearly always contained a de-identified subject ID, COVID-19 status, age in years and sex. Samples were obtained from the ongoing ImmuneRACE study (first 160 participants) and from about 1,300 subjects provided by 6 global collaborators. The prospective study material was composed of cDNA or gDNA derived from T cells, B-cell-depleted T cells, or PBMCs. Subjects who had been exposed to COVID-19, were actively infected with it, or had recovered from it provided the deeply sampled blood TCRbeta repertoires that made up the dataset. A freely available public database, intended as a resource for researchers studying the immune response to SARS-CoV-2, is where the repertoires were released.

Each collaborating institution followed its own protocols to collect whole blood in K2EDTA tubes. For TCRbeta analysis, collaborators shipped samples as frozen whole blood, isolated PBMCs, or DNA extracted from either of those sample types. Beyond this particular receptor, the publication reports: How much clinical and demographic metadata was included differed by source and by participant, and the metadata was provided uncurated.

The sample consisted of peripheral blood. The receptor was derived from a human donor in a cohort sampled during active COVID-19. The receptor chain draws on TRBV15 and TRBJ2-7; 9 bases in the middle match TRBD1. The DNA sequence is as follows: TGTGCCACCAGCAGAGCCGGACAGGGGAACGAGCAGTACTTC. Its product reads: CATSRAGQGNEQYF.